This T cell receptor (beta chain) emerged from a study of T cell responses to AZD1222 COVID-19 vaccine. Whole-study findings and limits: Researchers report vaccine-associated CD4 TCRs spanning spike, with dominance at 160-218 and 743-854. Only five to seven individuals given AZD1222 were seropositive at baseline.

This CDR3 comprises 15 residues. The ends were cut back, 4 bases at V and 9 bases at J, with 16 bases in the middle. Germline loops: CDR1 SNHLY, CDR2 FYNNEI. With respect to this clone: The antigen is undetermined.

Sequenced by immunoSEQ multiplex PCR; TCRdb stores in-frame clones only, minus some. The data show about 90,000 clones, around 88% seen once. V is TRBV2 and J is TRBJ1-6, with D possibly TRBD1 on 6 matching bases. This TCR came from an adult in good health. The material sequenced was peripheral blood, taken on day 0 of MenACWY control vaccination. The CDR3 spells CASSGEGQPGSPLHF. Written as DNA, the CDR3 is TGTGCCAGCAGTGGAGAGGGACAACCGGGTTCACCCCTCCACTTT.